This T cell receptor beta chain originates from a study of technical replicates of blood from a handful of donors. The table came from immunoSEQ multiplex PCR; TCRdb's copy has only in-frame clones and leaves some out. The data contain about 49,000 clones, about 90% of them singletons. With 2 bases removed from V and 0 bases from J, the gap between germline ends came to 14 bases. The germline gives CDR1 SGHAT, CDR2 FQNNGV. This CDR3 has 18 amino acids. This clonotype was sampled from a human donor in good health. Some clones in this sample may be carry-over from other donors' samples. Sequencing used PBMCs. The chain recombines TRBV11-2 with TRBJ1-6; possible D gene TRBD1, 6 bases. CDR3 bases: TGTGCCAGCAGCTTATCCGGGGGCGGGAGCTCCTATAATTCACCCCTCCACTTT. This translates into CASSLSGGGSSYNSPLHF.